The present T cell receptor (beta chain) was sequenced within a study of a mutant IDH1 vaccine in newly diagnosed glioma. The CDR3 spans 13 residues. Trimming removed 3 bases from V and 3 bases from J, with 9 bases in between. Germline V gives CDR1 SGHTA, CDR2 FQGNSA. This table comes from immunoSEQ multiplex PCR, and its TCRdb copy is limited to in-frame clones, with some not included. The sample carries fewer than 90,000 clones, around 82% recorded once. As regards this clone: Its specificity is not known.

Time point described: week 35, safety follow-up. Each dose delivered 300 ug of mutant IDH1 20-mer peptide subcutaneously with imiquimod. The source of this sequence is a man younger than 35 with glioma. The specimen comprised PBMCs, sampled from a glioma patient whose treatment included an IDH1 peptide vaccine. This chain links TRBV7-2 with TRBJ2-7, with D possibly TRBD1 on 6 matching bases. In DNA form, the CDR3 reads TGTGCCAGCAGCTTCTCACAGGGCTACGAGCAGTACTTC. It specifies CASSFSQGYEQYF.